These 23 T cell receptor beta chains share one sample of origin, sequenced in a study of control samples from healthy donors and cancer patients. Profiling relied on immunoSEQ multiplex PCR, and the TCRdb table lists in-frame clones only, not all of them. The data contain about 170,000 clones, around 88% of them seen just once; the ten biggest clones take up about 5.3%. The source material was blood. Receptor source: a woman aged 30 to 39 in good health.

This chain uses TRBV19 with TRBJ1-2; TRBD1 agrees at 9 bases. This CDR3 is 13 amino acids long. The V gene's germline CDR1 is LNHDA and CDR2 SQIVND (reference sequence). V was pared by 3 bases and J by 6 bases, with 2 bases of the junction left unmatched. The CDR3 nucleotides are TGTGCCAGTAGTATTACAGGGGGCAATGGCTACACCTTC. Translated, it gives CASSITGGNGYTF.

The chain carries TRBV29-1 and TRBJ1-1; D gene uncertain. Deletions cut 7 bases from V and 4 bases from J, with 13 bases between. Germline assignment: CDR1 SQVTM and CDR2 ANQGSEA. The CDR3 length is 12 residues. CDR3 in amino acids: CSAFLSFTEAFF. CDR3 coding DNA: TGCAGCGCTTTCCTGTCGTTCACTGAAGCTTTCTTT.

V gene TRBV5-1 combines with J gene TRBJ1-2; no reliable D call. CDR3 length: 13 amino acids. CDR1 is SGHRS, CDR2 YFSETQ, per germline. Trimming stripped 0 bases from V and 4 bases from J, with 7 bases between. The CDR3: CASSLDQPYGYTF. CDR3 DNA sequence: TGCGCCAGCAGCTTGGACCAGCCCTATGGCTACACCTTC.

J is TRBJ2-7 and V is TRBV29-1, with no clear D. CDR3 size: 12 residues. Germline V gene data show CDR1 as SQVTM and CDR2 as ANQGSEA. V gave up 2 bases and J gave up 2 bases, with 7 bases separating them. CDR3 DNA: TGCAGCGTTGAATTACAGCCCTACGAGCAGTACTTC. Its protein is CSVELQPYEQYF.

The chain uses TRBV9 and TRBJ2-5; 9 positions agree with TRBD2. The CDR3 runs 15 residues. Germline-derived CDR1 and CDR2 are SGDLS and YYNGEE. The V gene end was trimmed by 0 bases and the J gene end by 5 bases; junction bases not matched to a gene: 5. The DNA for the CDR3 is TGTGCCAGCAGCGTAGGGACTAGCGTCCGGGAGACCCAGTACTTC. This codes for CASSVGTSVRETQYF. The whole variable domain, filled in from reference TRBV9 and TRBJ2-5, reads DSGVTQTPKHLITATGQRVTLRCSPRSGDLSVYWYQQSLDQGLQFLIQYYNGEERAKGNILERFSAQQFPDLHSELNLSSLELGDSALYFCASSVGTSVRETQYFGPGTRLLVL.

This clone was recorded once. The rearrangement uses TRBV11-2 and TRBJ1-4; TRBD1 is a possible D gene (5 bases). Trimming stripped 2 bases from V and 3 bases from J, with 7 bases between. CDR1 SGHAT and CDR2 FQNNGV come from the germline V gene. The CDR3 length is 14 residues. The DNA of the CDR3 is TGTGCCAGCAGCTTACAGGGATCTAATGAAAAACTGTTTTTT. Residues: CASSLQGSNEKLFF. Using reference TRBV11-2 and TRBJ1-4 for the parts outside the CDR3, the full variable domain is EAGVAQSPRYKIIEKRQSVAFWCNPISGHATLYWYQQILGQGPKLLIQFQNNGVVDDSQLPKDRFSAERLKGVDSTLKIQPAKLEDSAVYLCASSLQGSNEKLFFGSGTQLSVL.

There are a few counts of this clone. J is TRBJ1-1 and V is TRBV19; D is unclear. Germline lookup yields CDR1 LNHDA and CDR2 SQIVND (reference sequence). This CDR3 region has 14 residues. V shed 3 bases and J shed 5 bases, with 13 bases lying between them. The CDR3 here is CASSIPGDGTEAFF. CDR3 in DNA: TGTGCCAGTAGTATTCCCGGGGATGGGACTGAAGCTTTCTTT. The complete variable domain, with remaining parts taken from reference TRBV19 and TRBJ1-1, reads DGGITQSPKYLFRKEGQNVTLSCEQNLNHDAMYWYRQDPGQGLRLIYYSQIVNDFQKGDIAEGYSVSREKKESFPLTVTSAQKNPTAFYLCASSIPGDGTEAFFGQGTRLTVV.

A word on this clone: This sample also contains other DNA sequences that code for the same CDR3. CDR3 region: CASSFGQGGGNEQFF. The CDR3 nucleotides are TGCGCCAGCAGCTTCGGACAGGGAGGGGGAAATGAGCAGTTCTTC. The chain couples TRBV5-1 to TRBJ2-1, with a tentative D call TRBD1 (8 bases). This CDR3 contains 15 residues. Trimming left V 2 bases short and J 7 bases short, with 16 bases between. Per germline, CDR1 SGHRS and CDR2 YFSETQ.

The chain has TRBV29-1 and TRBJ2-1, with D unclear. V dropped 5 bases and J dropped 5 bases, with 10 bases sitting between them. Germline V gene sequence: CDR1 SQVTM, CDR2 ANQGSEA. The CDR3 is 12 amino acids. CDR3 region: CSVFGTHNEQFF. In DNA, the CDR3 is TGCAGCGTTTTTGGCACCCACAATGAGCAGTTCTTC.

The chain carries TRBV18 and TRBJ1-6; TRBD1 is a possible D gene (6 bases). The ends were cut back, 2 bases at V and 5 bases at J, with 19 bases in the middle. The germline V gene has CDR1 KGHSH and CDR2 LQKENI. The CDR3 is made up of 18 amino acids. The CDR3 loop is CASSPMTLARGNNSPLHF. For the CDR3, the DNA is TGTGCCAGCTCACCAATGACGCTGGCCAGGGGTAATAATTCACCCCTCCACTTT.

This clone has only one observation. The chain couples TRBV5-1 to TRBJ2-1; D gene uncertain. V was trimmed by 2 bases and J by 5 bases, leaving 17 bases between them. This CDR3 has 16 residues. Looked up from germline, CDR1 is SGHRS and CDR2 is YFSETQ. Here the CDR3 reads CASSFRPGLDNNEQFF. Here the CDR3 DNA reads TGCGCCAGCAGCTTCAGACCTGGGCTAGATAACAATGAGCAGTTCTTC. The whole variable domain, filled in from reference TRBV5-1 and TRBJ2-1, reads KAGVTQTPRYLIKTRGQQVTLSCSPISGHRSVSWYQQTPGQGLQFLFEYFSETQRNKGNFPGRFSGRQFSNSRSEMNVSTLELGDSALYLCASSFRPGLDNNEQFFGPGTRLTVL.

This chain joins TRBV2 and TRBJ1-2; no reliable D call. Looked up from germline, CDR1 is SNHLY and CDR2 is FYNNEI. V lost 6 bases to trimming and J lost 5 bases, with 16 bases between them. The CDR3 length is 14 residues. CDR3 residues: CASRGDPAQYGYTF. DNA of the CDR3: TGTGCCAGCAGGGGTGACCCGGCCCAGTATGGCTACACCTTC.

The V gene is TRBV7-9, the J gene TRBJ2-6; D possibly corresponds to TRBD2 (6 bases). Germline loops: CDR1 SEHNR, CDR2 FQNEAQ (reference sequence). There are 15 residues in the CDR3. V lost 5 bases to trimming and J lost 3 bases, with 11 bases between them. The CDR3 region is CASSPGTGGANVLTF. CDR3 DNA sequence: TGTGCCAGCAGCCCCGGGACTGGTGGGGCCAACGTCCTGACTTTC. The whole variable domain, filled in from reference TRBV7-9 and TRBJ2-6, reads DTGVSQNPRHKITKRGQNVTFRCDPISEHNRLYWYRQTLGQGPEFLTYFQNEAQLEKSRLLSDRFSAERPKGSFSTLEIQRTEQGDSAMYLCASSPGTGGANVLTFGAGSRLTVL.

This clone has just one count. J is TRBJ1-1 and V is TRBV15, with D perhaps matching TRBD1 (5 bases). Germline-derived CDR1 and CDR2 are LNHNV and YYDKDF (reference sequence). Trimming pared 8 bases from V and 4 bases from J, leaving 14 bases between. The CDR3 has 13 amino acids. This chain's CDR3 is CATRSRGTTEAFF. The CDR3 nucleotides are TGTGCCACCCGAAGTAGGGGTACCACTGAAGCTTTCTTT.

The chain combines TRBV24-1 with TRBJ1-1, with TRBD1 identical over 12 bases. Germline CDR1 KGHDR, CDR2 SFDVKD. This CDR3 contains 16 residues. V shed 9 bases and J 4 bases; nucleotides not matched to a gene: 11. CDR3 in DNA: TGTGCCACCCAACCGGGACAGGGGGCGCCTATCACTGAAGCTTTCTTT. Its translation is CATQPGQGAPITEAFF.

In its sample, this clone was seen a few times. CDR3 sequence (DNA): TGTGCCAGCAGCCCTTCGGATCGGGGCCCCGAGCAGTACTTC. Translation: CASSPSDRGPEQYF. The V gene is TRBV4-2, the J gene TRBJ2-7; D assignment may be TRBD1 or TRBD2 (5 bases each). The CDR3 covers 14 residues. Germline-derived CDR1 and CDR2 are LGHNA and YNFKEQ. The germline V and J ends were trimmed by 4 bases and 6 bases, with 16 bases remaining between them.

V usage is TRBV9 and J usage is TRBJ1-2; D ambiguous. Germline assignment: CDR1 SGDLS and CDR2 YYNGEE. The CDR3 is made up of 13 amino acids. V was pared by 7 bases and J by 7 bases, with 17 bases between. This chain's CDR3 is CASGRAQRGGYTF. DNA of the CDR3: TGTGCCAGCGGACGGGCCCAAAGAGGTGGCTACACCTTC.

The chain couples TRBV5-1 to TRBJ2-5; possibly TRBD1 or TRBD2 for D (5 bases each). Per the germline V gene, CDR1 is SGHRS and CDR2 is YFSETQ. Trimming stripped 4 bases from V and 2 bases from J, with 12 bases between. CDR3 size: 14 residues. CDR3 region: CASSMGRMQETQYF. The CDR3 DNA reads TGCGCCAGCAGCATGGGACGTATGCAAGAGACCCAGTACTTC.

J is TRBJ1-3 and V is TRBV5-1; tentatively, D is TRBD1 (5 bases). Germline CDR1 is SGHRS and CDR2 is YFSETQ. The CDR3 covers 15 residues. V gave up 4 bases and J gave up 4 bases, with 15 bases separating them. The CDR3 DNA sequence: TGCGCCAGCAGCCCGGAGGGGCGGCAGGGAAACACCATATATTTT. This sequence encodes CASSPEGRQGNTIYF.

The chain uses TRBV5-1 and TRBJ1-1, with TRBD1 matching 8 bases. Germline V lookup: CDR1 SGHRS, CDR2 YFSETQ. V shed 4 bases and J 5 bases; nucleotides not matched to a gene: 4. The length of the CDR3 is 13 residues. The CDR3 region is CASSGDRGTEAFF. In DNA, the CDR3 is TGCGCCAGCAGCGGCGACAGGGGTACTGAAGCTTTCTTT. Using reference TRBV5-1 and TRBJ1-1 for the parts outside the CDR3, the full variable domain is KAGVTQTPRYLIKTRGQQVTLSCSPISGHRSVSWYQQTPGQGLQFLFEYFSETQRNKGNFPGRFSGRQFSNSRSEMNVSTLELGDSALYLCASSGDRGTEAFFGQGTRLTVV.

V usage is TRBV18 and J usage is TRBJ1-1; the D gene is possibly TRBD1 (5 bases). The CDR3 covers 12 residues. Trimming left V 1 base short and J 7 bases short, with 7 bases between. Germline V CDR1 and CDR2: KGHSH, LQKENI. CDR3 bases: TGTGCCAGCTCACCACTTGGGGGTGAAGCTTTCTTT. It translates to CASSPLGGEAFF.

The CDR3 DNA reads as TGCGCCAGCAGCTATGCGACAGGGAACACCGGGGAGCTGTTTTTT. This encodes CASSYATGNTGELFF. The rearrangement joins TRBV5-1 to TRBJ2-2, with D perhaps matching TRBD1 (6 bases). The CDR3 has 15 residues. Germline CDR1 and CDR2: SGHRS and YFSETQ. V dropped 3 bases and J dropped 1 base, with 10 bases sitting between them.

This clone was counted a few times. The chain carries TRBV12-3 or TRBV12-4 and TRBJ2-3, with D maybe TRBD2 (5 bases). Trimming shortened V by 6 bases and J by 6 bases, and 10 bases separated the two germline ends. The CDR3 runs to 12 residues. CDR3 amino acids: CASRPGMDTQYF. CDR3 coding DNA: TGTGCCAGCAGGCCGGGGATGGATACGCAGTATTTT.